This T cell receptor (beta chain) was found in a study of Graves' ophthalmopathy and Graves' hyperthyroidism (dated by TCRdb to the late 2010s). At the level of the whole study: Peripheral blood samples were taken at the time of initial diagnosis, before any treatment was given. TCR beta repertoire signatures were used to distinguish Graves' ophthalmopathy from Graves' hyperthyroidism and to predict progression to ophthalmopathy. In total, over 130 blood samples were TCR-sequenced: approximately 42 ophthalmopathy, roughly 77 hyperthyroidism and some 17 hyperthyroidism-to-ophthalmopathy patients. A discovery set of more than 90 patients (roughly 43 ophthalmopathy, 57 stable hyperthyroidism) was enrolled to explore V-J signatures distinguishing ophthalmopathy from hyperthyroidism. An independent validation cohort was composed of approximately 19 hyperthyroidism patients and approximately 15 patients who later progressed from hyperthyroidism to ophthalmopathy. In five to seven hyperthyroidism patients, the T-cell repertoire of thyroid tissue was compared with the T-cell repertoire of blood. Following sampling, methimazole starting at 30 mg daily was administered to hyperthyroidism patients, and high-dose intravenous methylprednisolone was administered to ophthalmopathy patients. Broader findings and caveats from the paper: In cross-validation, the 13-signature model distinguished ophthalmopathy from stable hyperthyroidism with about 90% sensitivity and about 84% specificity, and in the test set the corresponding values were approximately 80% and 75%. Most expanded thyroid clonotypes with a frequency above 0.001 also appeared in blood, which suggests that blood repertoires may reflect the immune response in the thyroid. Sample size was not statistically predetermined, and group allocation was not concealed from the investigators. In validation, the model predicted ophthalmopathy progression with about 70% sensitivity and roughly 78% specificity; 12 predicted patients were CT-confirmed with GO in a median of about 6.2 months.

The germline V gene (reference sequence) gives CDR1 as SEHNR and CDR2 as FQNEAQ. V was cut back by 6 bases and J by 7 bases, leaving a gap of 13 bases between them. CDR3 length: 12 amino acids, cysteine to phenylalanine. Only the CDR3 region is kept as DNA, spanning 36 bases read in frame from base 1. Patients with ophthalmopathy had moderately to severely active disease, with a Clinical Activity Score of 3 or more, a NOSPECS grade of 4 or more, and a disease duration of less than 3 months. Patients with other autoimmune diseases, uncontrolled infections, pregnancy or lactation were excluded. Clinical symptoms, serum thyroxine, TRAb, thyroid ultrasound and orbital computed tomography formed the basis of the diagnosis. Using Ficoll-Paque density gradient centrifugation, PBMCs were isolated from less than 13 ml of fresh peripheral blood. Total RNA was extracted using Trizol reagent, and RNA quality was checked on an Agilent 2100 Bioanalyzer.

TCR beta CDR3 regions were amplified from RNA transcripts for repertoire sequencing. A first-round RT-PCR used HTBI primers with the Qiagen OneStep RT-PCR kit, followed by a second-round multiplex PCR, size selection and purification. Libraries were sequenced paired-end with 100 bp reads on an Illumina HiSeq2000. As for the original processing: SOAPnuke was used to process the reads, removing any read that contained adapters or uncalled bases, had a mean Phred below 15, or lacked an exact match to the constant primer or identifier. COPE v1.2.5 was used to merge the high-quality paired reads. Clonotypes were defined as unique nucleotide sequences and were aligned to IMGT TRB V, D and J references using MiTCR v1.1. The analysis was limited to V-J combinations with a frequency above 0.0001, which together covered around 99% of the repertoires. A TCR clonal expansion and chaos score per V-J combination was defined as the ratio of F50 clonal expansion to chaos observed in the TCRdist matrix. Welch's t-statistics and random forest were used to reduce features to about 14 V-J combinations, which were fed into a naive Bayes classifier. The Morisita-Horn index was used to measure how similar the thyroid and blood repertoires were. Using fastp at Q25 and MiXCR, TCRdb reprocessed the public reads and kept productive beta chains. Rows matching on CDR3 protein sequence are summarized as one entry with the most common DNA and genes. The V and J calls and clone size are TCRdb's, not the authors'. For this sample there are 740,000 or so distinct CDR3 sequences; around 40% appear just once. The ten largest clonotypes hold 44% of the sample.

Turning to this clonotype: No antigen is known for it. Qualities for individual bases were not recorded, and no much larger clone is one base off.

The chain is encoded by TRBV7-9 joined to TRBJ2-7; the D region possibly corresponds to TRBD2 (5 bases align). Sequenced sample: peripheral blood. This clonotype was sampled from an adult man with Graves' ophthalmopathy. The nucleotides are TGTGCCAGCAGATATAGCGTCAATGAGCAGTACTTC. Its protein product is CASRYSVNEQYF.